The text below deals with one T cell receptor (beta chain). Its antigen is not known. The sample comes from a study of OX40 agonist ivuxolimab in advanced cancers. Study-wide context: Partial responses were achieved by three patients, of whom one had hepatocellular carcinoma and two had cutaneous melanoma. Broader study findings: CD8+ T cells were the subset that, on average, had more expanded clones than CD4+.

Libraries were prepared by immunoSEQ multiplex PCR; TCRdb keeps only in-frame clonotypes and omits some of them. Here the sample spans 90,000 or so clones, about 88% being singletons. Peripheral blood came from all dose cohorts at three timepoints. V shed 3 bases and J shed 7 bases, with 23 bases lying between them. Germline CDR1 is SGHDN and CDR2 is FVKESK. CDR3 size: 17 residues. J is TRBJ2-3 and V is TRBV14; D is perhaps TRBD1 (6 bases). Sequences were derived from CD4+ or CD8+ T cells sorted from blood, sampled in a trial of the OX40 agonist ivuxolimab. This TCR was sampled from an adult with an advanced solid tumor such as melanoma, head and neck, liver or kidney cancer. The CDR3 here is CASSQRSGVFVSNTQYF. The DNA of the CDR3 is TGTGCCAGCAGCCAGAGGTCAGGGGTTTTCGTTTCGAATACGCAGTATTTT.